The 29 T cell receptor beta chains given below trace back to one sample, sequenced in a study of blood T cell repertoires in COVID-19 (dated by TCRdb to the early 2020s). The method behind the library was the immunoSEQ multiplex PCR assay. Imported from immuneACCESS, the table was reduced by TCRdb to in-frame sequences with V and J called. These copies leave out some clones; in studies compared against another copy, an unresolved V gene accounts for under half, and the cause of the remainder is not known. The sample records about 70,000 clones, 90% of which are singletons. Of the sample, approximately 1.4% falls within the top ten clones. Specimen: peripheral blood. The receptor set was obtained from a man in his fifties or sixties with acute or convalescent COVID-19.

This CDR3 reads CASSVDSGNIQYF. The CDR3 DNA sequence: TGTGCCAGCAGCGTAGATAGTGGAAACATTCAGTACTTC. This sequence joins TRBV9 and TRBJ2-4; no reliable D call. The CDR3 loop spans 13 amino acids. Germline V gene data show CDR1 as SGDLS and CDR2 as YYNGEE. With 0 bases removed from V and 6 bases from J, the gap between germline ends came to 7 bases.

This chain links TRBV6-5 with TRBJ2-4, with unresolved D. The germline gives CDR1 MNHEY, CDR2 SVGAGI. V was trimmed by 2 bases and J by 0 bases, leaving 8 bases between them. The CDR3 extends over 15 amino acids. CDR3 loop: CASSYRGLAKNIQYF. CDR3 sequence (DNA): TGTGCCAGCAGTTACCGTGGGCTAGCCAAAAACATTCAGTACTTC.

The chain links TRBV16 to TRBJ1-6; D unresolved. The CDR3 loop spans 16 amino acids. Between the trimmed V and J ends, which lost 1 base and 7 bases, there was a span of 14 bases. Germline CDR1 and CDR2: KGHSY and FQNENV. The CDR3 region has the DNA TGTGCCAGCAGCCAATTATCTTCCGACAAAAATTCACCCCTCCACTTT. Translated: CASSQLSSDKNSPLHF.

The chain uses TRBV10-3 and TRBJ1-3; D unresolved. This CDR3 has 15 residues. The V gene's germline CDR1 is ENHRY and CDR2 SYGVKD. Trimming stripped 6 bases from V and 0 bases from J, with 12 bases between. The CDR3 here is CAIRMGRDSGNTIYF. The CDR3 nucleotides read TGTGCCATCAGGATGGGGAGGGACTCTGGAAACACCATATATTTT.

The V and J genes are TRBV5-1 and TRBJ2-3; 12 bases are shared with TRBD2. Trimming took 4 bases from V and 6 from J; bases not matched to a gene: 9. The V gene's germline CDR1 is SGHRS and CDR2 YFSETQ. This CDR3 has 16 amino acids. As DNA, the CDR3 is TGCGCCAGCAGCCCGACTAGCGGGAGCGGGTCGGATACGCAGTATTTT. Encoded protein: CASSPTSGSGSDTQYF. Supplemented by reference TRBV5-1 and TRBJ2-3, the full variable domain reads KAGVTQTPRYLIKTRGQQVTLSCSPISGHRSVSWYQQTPGQGLQFLFEYFSETQRNKGNFPGRFSGRQFSNSRSEMNVSTLELGDSALYLCASSPTSGSGSDTQYFGPGTRLTVL.

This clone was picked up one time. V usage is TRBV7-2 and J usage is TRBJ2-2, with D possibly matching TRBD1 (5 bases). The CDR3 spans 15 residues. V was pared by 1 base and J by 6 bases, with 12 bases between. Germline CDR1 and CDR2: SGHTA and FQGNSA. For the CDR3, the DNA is TGTGCCAGCAGCTTAGATCGCAGGGTACCCGGGGAGCTGTTTTTT. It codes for CASSLDRRVPGELFF.

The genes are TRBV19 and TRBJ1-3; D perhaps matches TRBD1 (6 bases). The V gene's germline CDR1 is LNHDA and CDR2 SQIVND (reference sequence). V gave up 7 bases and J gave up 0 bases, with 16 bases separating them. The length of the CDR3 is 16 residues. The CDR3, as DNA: TGTGCCAGTAATAAACTGACAGGAAGCTCTGGAAACACCATATATTTT. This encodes CASNKLTGSSGNTIYF. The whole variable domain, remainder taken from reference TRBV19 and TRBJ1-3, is DGGITQSPKYLFRKEGQNVTLSCEQNLNHDAMYWYRQDPGQGLRLIYYSQIVNDFQKGDIAEGYSVSREKKESFPLTVTSAQKNPTAFYLCASNKLTGSSGNTIYFGEGSWLTVV.

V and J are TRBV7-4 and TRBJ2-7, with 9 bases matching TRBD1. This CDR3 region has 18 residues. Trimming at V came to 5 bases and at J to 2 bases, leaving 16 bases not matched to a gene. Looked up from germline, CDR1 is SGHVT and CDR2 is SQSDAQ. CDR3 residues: CASSGDGTGTRPAYEQYV. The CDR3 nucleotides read TGTGCCAGCAGCGGTGATGGGACAGGGACAAGACCCGCCTACGAGCAGTACGTC.

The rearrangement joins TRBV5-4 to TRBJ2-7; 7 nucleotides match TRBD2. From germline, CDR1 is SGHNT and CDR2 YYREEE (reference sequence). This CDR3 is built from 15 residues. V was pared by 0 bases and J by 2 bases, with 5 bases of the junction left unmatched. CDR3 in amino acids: CASSLGASGAYEQYF. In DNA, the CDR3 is TGTGCCAGCAGCTTGGGGGCTAGCGGCGCCTACGAGCAGTACTTC.

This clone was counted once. The CDR3 protein is CASSPVGLAGQETQYF. CDR3 bases: TGCGCCAGCAGCCCAGTGGGACTAGCGGGGCAAGAGACCCAGTACTTC. V gene TRBV4-1 combines with J gene TRBJ2-5, with TRBD2 matching 13 bases. The length of the CDR3 is 16 residues. The germline CDR1 and CDR2 sequences are MGHRA and YSYEKL. Trimming cost V 4 bases and J 2 bases; bases outside gene matches: 4.

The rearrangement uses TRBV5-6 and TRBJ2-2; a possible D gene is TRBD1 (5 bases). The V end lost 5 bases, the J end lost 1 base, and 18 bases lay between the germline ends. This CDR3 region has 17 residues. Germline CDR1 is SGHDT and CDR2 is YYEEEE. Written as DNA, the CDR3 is TGTGCCAGCAGTTATAAAAAGGACATAAAGAACACCGGGGAGCTGTTTTTT. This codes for CASSYKKDIKNTGELFF. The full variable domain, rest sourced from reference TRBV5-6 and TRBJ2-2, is DAGVTQSPTHLIKTRGQQVTLRCSPKSGHDTVSWYQQALGQGPQFIFQYYEEEERQRGNFPDRFSGHQFPNYSSELNVNALLLGDSALYLCASSYKKDIKNTGELFFGEGSRLTVL.

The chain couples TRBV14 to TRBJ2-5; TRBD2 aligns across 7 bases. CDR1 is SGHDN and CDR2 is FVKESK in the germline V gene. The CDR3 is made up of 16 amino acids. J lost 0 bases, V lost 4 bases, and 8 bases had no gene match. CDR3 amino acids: CASSPSSGRYQETQYF. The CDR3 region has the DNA TGTGCCAGCAGCCCGTCTAGCGGAAGGTACCAAGAGACCCAGTACTTC.

CDR3 protein: CASSLRVNTEAFF. The CDR3 region has the DNA TGTGCCAGCAGTTTGAGGGTGAACACTGAAGCTTTCTTT. The chain has TRBV12-3 or TRBV12-4 and TRBJ1-1; no clear D. V was cut by 3 bases and J by 0 bases, with 5 bases left in between. The CDR3 spans 13 residues.

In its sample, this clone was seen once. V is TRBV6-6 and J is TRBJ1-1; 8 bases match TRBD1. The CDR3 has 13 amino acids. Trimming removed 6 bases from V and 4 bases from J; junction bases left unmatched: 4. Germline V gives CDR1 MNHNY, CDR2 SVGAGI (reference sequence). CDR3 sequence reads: CASRGQVGTEAFF. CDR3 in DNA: TGTGCCAGCAGGGGACAGGTGGGCACTGAAGCTTTCTTT.

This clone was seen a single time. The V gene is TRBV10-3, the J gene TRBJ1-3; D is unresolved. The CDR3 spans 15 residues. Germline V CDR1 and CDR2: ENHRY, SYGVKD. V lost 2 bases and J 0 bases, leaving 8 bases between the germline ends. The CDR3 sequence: CAISEEAFSGNTIYF. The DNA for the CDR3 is TGTGCCATCAGTGAGGAGGCGTTCTCTGGAAACACCATATATTTT.

CDR3 protein: CASTQGEITEAFF. For the CDR3, the DNA is TGTGCCAGCACCCAGGGTGAGATCACTGAAGCTTTCTTT. The J gene is TRBJ1-1, the V gene TRBV6-5; weak D call: TRBD1 (5 bases). There are 13 residues in the CDR3. The germline V and J ends were trimmed by 7 bases and 4 bases, with 13 bases remaining between them. Germline V gene lookup returns CDR1 MNHEY and CDR2 SVGAGI.

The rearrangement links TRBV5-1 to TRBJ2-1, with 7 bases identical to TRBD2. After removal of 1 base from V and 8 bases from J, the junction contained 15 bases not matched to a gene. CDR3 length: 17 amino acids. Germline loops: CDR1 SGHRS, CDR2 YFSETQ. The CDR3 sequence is CASSLYAGDRNFDEQFF. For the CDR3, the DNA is TGCGCCAGCAGCTTGTATGCGGGAGATCGTAATTTTGATGAGCAGTTCTTC.

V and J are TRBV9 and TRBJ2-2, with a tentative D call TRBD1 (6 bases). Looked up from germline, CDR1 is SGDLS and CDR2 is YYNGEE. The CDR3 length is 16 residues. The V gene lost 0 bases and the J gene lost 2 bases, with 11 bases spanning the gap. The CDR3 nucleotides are TGTGCCAGCAGCGTAGGTCAGGGGTTAAACACCGGGGAGCTGTTTTTT. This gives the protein CASSVGQGLNTGELFF.

The CDR3 nucleotides are TGCAGTGCTAGTCGCGGGACAGACAATTCACCCCTCCACTTT. It encodes CSASRGTDNSPLHF. The chain recombines TRBV20-1 with TRBJ1-6; 7 bases are a match to TRBD1. V dropped 3 bases and J dropped 7; count of bases not matched to a gene: 6. CDR1 DFQATT and CDR2 SNEGSKA come from the germline V gene (reference sequence). CDR3 length: 14 residues.

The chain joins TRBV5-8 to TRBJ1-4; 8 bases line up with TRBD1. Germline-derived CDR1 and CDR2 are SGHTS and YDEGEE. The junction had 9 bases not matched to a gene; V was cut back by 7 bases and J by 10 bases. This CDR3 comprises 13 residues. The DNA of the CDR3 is TGTGCCAGCGTAGTCGGACAGGGAGCAAAACTGTTTTTT. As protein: CASVVGQGAKLFF. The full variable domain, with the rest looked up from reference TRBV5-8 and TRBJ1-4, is EAGVTQSPTHLIKTRGQQATLRCSPISGHTSVYWYQQALGLGLQFLLWYDEGEERNRGNFPPRFSGRQFPNYSSELNVNALELEDSALYLCASVVGQGAKLFFGSGTQLSVL.

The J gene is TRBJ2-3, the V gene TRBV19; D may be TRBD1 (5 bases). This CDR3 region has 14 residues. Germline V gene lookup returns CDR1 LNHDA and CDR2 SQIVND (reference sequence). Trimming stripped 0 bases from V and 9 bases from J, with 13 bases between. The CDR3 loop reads CASSIDRHPGTQYF. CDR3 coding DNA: TGTGCCAGTAGTATAGACCGCCACCCAGGGACGCAGTATTTT.

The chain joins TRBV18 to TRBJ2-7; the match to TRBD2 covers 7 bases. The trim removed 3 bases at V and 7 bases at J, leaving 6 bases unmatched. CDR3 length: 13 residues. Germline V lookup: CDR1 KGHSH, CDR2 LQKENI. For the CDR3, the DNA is TGTGCCAGCTCACCCGGGAGGACGGGGGAGCAGTACTTC. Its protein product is CASSPGRTGEQYF.

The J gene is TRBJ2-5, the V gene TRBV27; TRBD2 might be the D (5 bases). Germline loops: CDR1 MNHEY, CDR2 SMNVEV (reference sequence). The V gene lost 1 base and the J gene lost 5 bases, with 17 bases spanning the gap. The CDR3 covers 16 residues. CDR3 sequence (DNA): TGTGCCAGCAGTTTATTAGGTCGGACGGGAAGGGAGACCCAGTACTTC. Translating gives CASSLLGRTGRETQYF.

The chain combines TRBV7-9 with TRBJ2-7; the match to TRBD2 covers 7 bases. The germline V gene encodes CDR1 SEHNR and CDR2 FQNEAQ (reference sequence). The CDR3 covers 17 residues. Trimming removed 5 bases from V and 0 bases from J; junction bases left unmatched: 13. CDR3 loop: CASSPPTGRDYSYEQYF. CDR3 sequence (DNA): TGTGCCAGCAGCCCCCCCACTGGCCGGGACTACTCCTACGAGCAGTACTTC. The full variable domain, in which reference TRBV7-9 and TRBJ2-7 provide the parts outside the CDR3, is DTGVSQNPRHKITKRGQNVTFRCDPISEHNRLYWYRQTLGQGPEFLTYFQNEAQLEKSRLLSDRFSAERPKGSFSTLEIQRTEQGDSAMYLCASSPPTGRDYSYEQYFGPGTRLTVT.

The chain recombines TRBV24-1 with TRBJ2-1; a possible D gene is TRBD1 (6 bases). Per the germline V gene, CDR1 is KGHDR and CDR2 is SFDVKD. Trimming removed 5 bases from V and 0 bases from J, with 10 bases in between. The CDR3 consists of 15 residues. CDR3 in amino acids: CATSGTGSSYNEQFF. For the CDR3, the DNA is TGTGCCACCAGTGGTACAGGGAGCTCCTACAATGAGCAGTTCTTC.

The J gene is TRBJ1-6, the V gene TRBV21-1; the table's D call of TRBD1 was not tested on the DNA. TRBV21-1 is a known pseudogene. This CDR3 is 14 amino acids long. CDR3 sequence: CASPAGAKLSPLHF. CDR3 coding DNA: TGTGCCAGCCCTGCAGGGGCTAAGTTGTCACCCCTCCACTTT.

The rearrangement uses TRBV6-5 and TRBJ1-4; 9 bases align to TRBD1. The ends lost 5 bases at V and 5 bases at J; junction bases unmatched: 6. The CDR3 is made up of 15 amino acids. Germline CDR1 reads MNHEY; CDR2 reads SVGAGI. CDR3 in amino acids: CASSLGTGINEKLFF. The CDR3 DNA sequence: TGTGCCAGCAGTCTTGGGACAGGGATAAATGAAAAACTGTTTTTT.

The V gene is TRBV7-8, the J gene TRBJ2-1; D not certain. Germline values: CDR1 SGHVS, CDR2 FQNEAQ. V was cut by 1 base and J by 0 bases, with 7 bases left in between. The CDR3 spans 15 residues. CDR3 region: CASSLVVSSYNEQFF. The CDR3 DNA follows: TGTGCCAGCAGCTTAGTCGTGAGCTCCTACAATGAGCAGTTCTTC.

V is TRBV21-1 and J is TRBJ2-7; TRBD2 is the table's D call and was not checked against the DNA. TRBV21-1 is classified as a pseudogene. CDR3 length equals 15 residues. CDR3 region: CASSRREGLAYEQYF. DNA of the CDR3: TGTGCCAGCAGCAGGCGGGAAGGCCTCGCCTACGAGCAGTACTTC.